The 2 T cell receptor beta chains below come from one sample, sequenced in a study of cytomegalovirus exposure and HLA in healthy donors. The PCR had 60 Vbeta and 13 Jbeta primers. The repertoire was sequenced with immunoSEQ multiplex PCR; TCRdb's copy has only in-frame clones and lacks some. This table has 150,000 to 200,000 clones, 70% to 80% appearing once. The sequenced sample consisted of PBMCs. These receptors all come from a woman between 40 and 50 years old in good health and CMV-seronegative.

This clone has just one count. This sequence joins TRBV5-1 and TRBJ2-2; 11 positions agree with TRBD2. The CDR3 covers 16 residues. The V gene end was trimmed by 4 bases and the J gene end by 4 bases; junction bases not matched to a gene: 6. From germline, CDR1 is SGHRS and CDR2 YFSETQ. CDR3: CASSPFGLAGTGELFF. CDR3 coding DNA: TGCGCCAGCAGCCCTTTCGGACTAGCGGGCACCGGGGAGCTGTTTTTT.

The chain carries TRBV7-2 and TRBJ2-7; TRBD2 matches 7 bases. Germline values: CDR1 SGHTA, CDR2 FQGNSA. CDR3 size: 14 residues. The ends lost 4 bases at V and 1 base at J; junction bases unmatched: 4. The CDR3 spells CASSSLRGSYEQYF. Written as DNA, the CDR3 is TGTGCCAGCAGCTCACTGCGGGGGTCCTACGAGCAGTACTTC.